This T cell receptor (beta chain) was obtained from a study of cytomegalovirus exposure and HLA in healthy donors. Study-level results: A later examination showed that TCR association rates differed by HLA locus, with DRB1 most and HLA-C fewest. In a later analysis, several top co-occurrence clusters appeared linked to parvovirus B19, influenza, CMV and Epstein-Barr virus. HLA restriction was apparent for most CMV-associated TCR beta chains in a later analysis.

A multiplex PCR was run with 60 Vbeta primers and 13 Jbeta primers. Measured with immunoSEQ multiplex PCR; TCRdb has only the in-frame clones, and not every one. Among about 190,000 clones listed, approximately 80% were seen once. The sample holds one count of this clone. Its cognate antigen is unknown. The clonotype comes from a woman in her thirties or forties in good health and CMV-seronegative. Sequencing was carried out using PBMCs.

The CDR3 spells CASTSSRAENTIYF. The DNA of the CDR3 is TGTGCCAGCACCTCAAGCAGGGCCGAAAACACCATATATTTT. The chain has TRBV7-9 and TRBJ1-3, with a weak D call TRBD1 (5 bases). The CDR3 loop spans 14 amino acids. The V end was cut by 7 bases, the J end by 6 bases, with 16 bases between. The germline CDR1 and CDR2 sequences are SEHNR and FQNEAQ (reference sequence).